The rows below give T cell receptor beta chains drawn from one sample of a study of early T cells in non-severe SARS-CoV-2 infection. MiXCR, applied by TCRdb to the 5' RACE reads, yields one record per CDR3 protein. The sample has tens of thousands of distinct CDR3 sequences; approximately 8.9% are singletons. What was sequenced was whole blood. These receptors were taken from an adult who was a healthcare worker with PCR-confirmed SARS-CoV-2 infection or an uninfected control (not recorded which). Both conserved end residues are part of each CDR3. A D gene is named only where the DNA matches it firmly. Size is omitted from some rows. Given values are once, few, many or a class for expanded clones.

j_gene,d_gene,v_gene,abundance,CDR3nt,CDR3aa
TRBJ2-2,TRBD2,TRBV7-2,few,TGTGCCAGCAGCTTCGCCGGGACTAGCGGGAACACCGGGGAGCTGTTTTTT,CASSFAGTSGNTGELFF
TRBJ1-4,NA,TRBV28,NA,TGTGCCAGCAGTTTGGGCGGGGAAGGAGTAGAAAAACTGTTTTTT,CASSLGGEGVEKLFF
TRBJ2-1,NA,TRBV7-2,few,TGTGCCAGCGGCAAGTGGGGGCGCGCCTACAATGAGCAGTTCTTC,CASGKWGRAYNEQFF
TRBJ1-1,NA,TRBV4-2,few,TGTGCCAGCAGCCAAGATGGGATAACTGAAGCTTTCTTT,CASSQDGITEAFF
TRBJ1-5,NA,TRBV7-6,many,TGTGCCAGCAGCTTCGGGTCCTCTAGCAATCAGCCCCAGCATTTT,CASSFGSSSNQPQHF
TRBJ2-1,NA,TRBV7-6,many,TGTGCCAGCAGCCGTGGGGGGATCAATGAGCAGTTCTTC,CASSRGGINEQFF
TRBJ2-7,TRBD1,TRBV4-3,many,TGCGCCAGCAGCCAGTTACAGGGGCTCTCCTACGAGCAGTACTTC,CASSQLQGLSYEQYF
TRBJ2-1,TRBD1,TRBV29-1,many,TGCAGCTCTACCGGGACAGGCTACAATGAGCAGTTCTTC,CSSTGTGYNEQFF
TRBJ2-4,NA,TRBV29-1,many,TGCAGCGTTGAAGGTTTGGCAGGGCAAAAGGGGGACATTCAGTACTTC,CSVEGLAGQKGDIQYF
TRBJ2-3,NA,TRBV28,few,TGTGCCAGCGCCACACGGGGAGTTAGAGATACGCAGTATTTT,CASATRGVRDTQYF
TRBJ2-5,NA,TRBV25-1,many,TGTGCCAGCAGTGTGAACCCGGGGTTCGAGACCCAGTACTTC,CASSVNPGFETQYF
TRBJ2-2,NA,TRBV9,NA,TGTGCCAGCAGTGGGGTCGGGAACACCGGGGAGCTGTTTTTT,CASSGVGNTGELFF
TRBJ2-3,NA,TRBV10-3,many,TGTGCCATCAGTGGCCCTGGACAGTCATCCACAGATACGCAGTATTTT,CAISGPGQSSTDTQYF
TRBJ2-7,NA,TRBV28,many,TGTGCCAGCAGTTTAATGACCATACCTCCCGAGCAGTACTTC,CASSLMTIPPEQYF
TRBJ1-6,TRBD1,TRBV27,NA,TGTGCCAGCAGTTTATCGACAGGGGGCGGTTCACCCCTCCACTTT,CASSLSTGGGSPLHF
TRBJ2-3,NA,TRBV13,NA,TGTGCCAGCAGCTTCCCGAACTCAGGGGCAGATACGCAGTATTTT,CASSFPNSGADTQYF
TRBJ2-3,TRBD1,TRBV29-1,many,TGCAGCGTTCCAATTACAGGGGGGTACACAGATACGCAGTATTTT,CSVPITGGYTDTQYF
TRBJ1-2,TRBD1,TRBV19,many,TGTGCCAGTAACCAAGACAGGGGCTATGGCTACACCTTC,CASNQDRGYGYTF
TRBJ2-7,NA,TRBV6-1,many,TGTGCCAGCAGTTCCGACTATTCCTCCTACGAGCAGTACTTC,CASSSDYSSYEQYF
TRBJ1-5,NA,TRBV12-3/TRBV12-4,NA,TGTGCCAGCAGTTTTTCCCTCAATCAGCCCCAGCATTTT,CASSFSLNQPQHF
TRBJ2-2,TRBD1,TRBV2,many,TGTGCCAGCAGCCGACAGGGACGTAACACCGGGGAGCTGTTTTTT,CASSRQGRNTGELFF
TRBJ2-1,TRBD2,TRBV29-1,many,TGCAGCGTTGATACTAGCGGGGGGGCAGGTTACAATGAGCAGTTCTTC,CSVDTSGGAGYNEQFF
TRBJ2-5,NA,TRBV5-6,NA,TGTGCCAGCAGCTTGCCTCAGGGCCTACGGGAGACCCAGTACTTC,CASSLPQGLRETQYF
TRBJ2-5,NA,TRBV20-1,many,TGCAGTGCTAGAGACCTACTAAGTAGTACGGGAGAGACCCAGTACTTC,CSARDLLSSTGETQYF